A single sample is the source of the 30 T cell receptor beta chains below, sequenced in a study of T cells in Graves' hyperthyroidism and ophthalmopathy. From RNA transcripts, TCR beta CDR3 regions were amplified. The TCR CDR3 was amplified in a first-round RT-PCR using the HTBI primer set. One entry per CDR3 protein results from TCRdb running MiXCR on the multiplex PCR reads. The sample shows some 800,000 distinct CDR3 sequences, around 39% of them seen only once. Specimen: blood. The receptors were gathered from a young man with Graves' hyperthyroidism.

This clonotype has at least ten counts. The rearrangement joins TRBV19 to TRBJ1-5; possible D gene TRBD1, 6 bases. V was clipped by 2 bases and J by 6 bases, with 17 bases between them. This CDR3 has 16 amino acids. CDR1 LNHDA and CDR2 SQIVND come from the germline V gene (reference sequence). The CDR3 spells CASSINRSGAGQPQHF. CDR3 DNA: TGTGCCAGTAGTATAAACAGGTCGGGGGCAGGTCAGCCCCAGCATTTT.

The chain carries TRBV7-8 and TRBJ2-7; D gene uncertain. Germline assignment: CDR1 SGHVS and CDR2 FQNEAQ. This CDR3 region has 16 residues. V lost 4 bases to trimming and J lost 5 bases, with 21 bases between them. The CDR3 coding sequence is TGTGCCAGCAGCTCTACGGAGCTGGGAAGTAAGAACGAGCAGTACTTC. This gives the protein CASSSTELGSKNEQYF.

The chain employs TRBV7-2 and TRBJ1-1, with a tentative D call TRBD1 (6 bases). V lost 2 bases to trimming and J lost 1 base, with 11 bases between them. The germline V gene encodes CDR1 SGHTA and CDR2 FQGNSA. The CDR3 covers 15 residues. DNA of the CDR3: TGTGCCAGCAGCTTAAAGGGGGGACCGAACACTGAAGCTTTCTTT. The encoded protein is CASSLKGGPNTEAFF.

On this clonotype: One end of the junction does not line up with germline, which may come from a read error. This chain connects TRBV9 to TRBJ2-7; 14 bases match TRBD2. The CDR3 has 17 amino acids. Germline CDR1 SGDLS, CDR2 YYNGEE. The CDR3 DNA reads TGCGCCAGCAGCGCGACTAGCGGGGGGGCCGGGTCCTACGAGCAGTACTTC. It codes for CASSATSGGAGSYEQYF.

This clonotype has a single count. This sequence joins TRBV29-1 and TRBJ1-3; D is ambiguous. The V and J ends lost 0 bases and 4 bases respectively, with 7 bases between them. This CDR3 is 13 amino acids long. Germline V gene sequence: CDR1 SQVTM, CDR2 ANQGSEA. Here the CDR3 DNA reads TGCAGCGTTGAAGACGAGCGGGGAAACACCATATATTTT. The encoded protein is CSVEDERGNTIYF.

There are many counts of this clonotype. The chain uses TRBV7-9 and TRBJ1-2; unclear D gene. CDR3 length: 14 residues. V dropped 1 base and J dropped 4 bases, with 10 bases sitting between them. Germline-derived CDR1 and CDR2 are SEHNR and FQNEAQ (reference sequence). The chain's CDR3 is CASSLEVAGYGYTF. CDR3 in DNA: TGTGCCAGCAGCTTAGAAGTGGCAGGCTATGGCTACACCTTC.

This chain connects TRBV7-6 to TRBJ2-2, with 8 bases aligning to TRBD2. The CDR3 is made up of 14 amino acids. Looked up from germline, CDR1 is SGHVS and CDR2 is FNYEAQ. Trimming at V came to 5 bases and at J to 8 bases, leaving 7 bases not matched to a gene. The CDR3 spells CASSASSGKGELFF. CDR3 coding DNA: TGTGCCAGCAGCGCCAGTAGCGGGAAAGGGGAGCTGTTTTTT.

For this clonotype: This CDR3 fails to terminate in the conserved phenylalanine or tryptophan, so it likely reflects a read error. The DNA is omitted, as the CDR3 cannot be located on it reliably, and the CDR3 follows TCRdb's listing. V gene TRBV10-3 combines with J gene TRBJ1-6. Ends included, the CDR3 has 9 residues. Germline lookup yields CDR1 ENHRY and CDR2 SYGVKD. The CDR3: CAISEREGT.

This clonotype was picked up a small number of times. The rearrangement uses TRBV5-1 and TRBJ1-4; 9 bases are shared with TRBD1. The J segment lost 6 bases and the V segment lost 3 bases, leaving 6 bases of the junction unmatched. This CDR3 region has 15 residues. Germline V lookup: CDR1 SGHRS, CDR2 YFSETQ. CDR3 residues: CASSSGQGRDEKLFF. The CDR3 nucleotides read TGCGCCAGCAGCTCGGGACAGGGCAGGGATGAAAAACTGTTTTTT.

This clonotype came up once. In this CDR3 the conserved last residue, phenylalanine or tryptophan, is missing, so a read error is likely. The CDR3 sequence: CSARQGGTEAFL. Written as DNA, the CDR3 is TGCAGTGCTAGACAGGGGGGCACTGAAGCTTTCCTT. This chain joins TRBV20-1 and TRBJ1-1; TRBD1 aligns across 7 bases. Per germline, CDR1 DFQATT and CDR2 SNEGSKA (reference sequence). The CDR3 has 12 residues. Trimming removed 2 bases from V and 4 bases from J; junction bases left unmatched: 1.

The chain couples TRBV6-2 or TRBV6-3 to TRBJ2-5, with no clear D. The CDR3 consists of 13 residues. Per the germline V gene, CDR1 is MNHEY and CDR2 is SVGEGT. V lost 6 bases and J lost 5, with 13 bases in between. CDR3 in DNA: TGTGCCAGCAGGGGGTATAATGGGGAGACCCAGTACTTC. Translating gives CASRGYNGETQYF.

In its sample, this clonotype was seen a few times. The rearrangement joins TRBV14 to TRBJ1-6, with TRBD1 identical over 10 bases. The CDR3 is 16 residues long. Germline-derived CDR1 and CDR2 are SGHDN and FVKESK. The J segment lost 2 bases and the V segment lost 5 bases, leaving 3 bases of the junction unmatched. In DNA, the CDR3 is TGTGCCAGCAGCGCGGACAGGGGGACCTATAATTCACCCCTCCACTTT. This codes for CASSADRGTYNSPLHF.

This chain connects TRBV7-2 to TRBJ2-2; 11 bases are a match to TRBD1. Germline loops: CDR1 SGHTA, CDR2 FQGNSA. J lost 6 bases, V lost 6 bases, and 9 bases had no gene match. The CDR3 spans 16 residues. The chain's CDR3 is CASRNSGTGGPGELFF. In DNA form, the CDR3 reads TGTGCCAGCAGGAATTCCGGGACAGGGGGTCCCGGGGAGCTGTTTTTT.

V is TRBV4-1 and J is TRBJ1-1; D uncertain. The CDR3 extends over 16 amino acids. Germline-derived CDR1 and CDR2 are MGHRA and YSYEKL. The germline V and J ends were trimmed by 1 base and 0 bases, with 12 bases remaining between them. For the CDR3, the DNA is TGCGCCAGCAGCCAAGTTTGGCAGATCCTGAACACTGAAGCTTTCTTT. Its protein product is CASSQVWQILNTEAFF.

This clonotype appeared many times. This chain connects TRBV10-3 to TRBJ1-6; TRBD1 is a possible D gene (5 bases). The CDR3 loop spans 14 amino acids. The ends were cut back, 10 bases at V and 9 bases at J, with 19 bases in the middle. Germline CDR1 ENHRY, CDR2 SYGVKD. This CDR3 is CATSPTAPGSPLHF. The CDR3, as DNA: TGTGCCACTAGCCCGACAGCGCCGGGTTCACCCCTCCACTTT.

This clonotype showed up many times. The V call is TRBV29-1, the J call TRBJ1-4; D is uncertain. Trimming left V 4 bases short and J 8 bases short, with 17 bases between. Germline CDR1 and CDR2: SQVTM and ANQGSEA. This CDR3 contains 14 residues. The CDR3 region is CSVAGRAGEEKLFF. CDR3 DNA sequence: TGCAGCGTTGCCGGGAGGGCGGGTGAGGAAAAACTGTTTTTT.

The chain joins TRBV19 to TRBJ1-2; 9 bases line up with TRBD1. The germline CDR1 and CDR2 sequences are LNHDA and SQIVND (reference sequence). J gave up 13 bases and V 3 bases, and 3 bases lay outside the gene matches. The CDR3 consists of 11 residues. CDR3 DNA: TGTGCCAGTAGTATCGGGGACAGGGCCACCTTC. It codes for CASSIGDRATF.

This sequence joins TRBV19 and TRBJ1-5; 7 nucleotides match TRBD1. Germline V CDR1 and CDR2: LNHDA, SQIVND (reference sequence). Trimming removed 6 bases from V and 1 base from J; junction bases left unmatched: 9. The CDR3 covers 16 residues. The CDR3 DNA sequence: TGTGCCAGTAGCCCATACAGGGGCTACAGCAATCAGCCCCAGCATTTT. It encodes CASSPYRGYSNQPQHF. The whole variable domain, remainder taken from reference TRBV19 and TRBJ1-5, is DGGITQSPKYLFRKEGQNVTLSCEQNLNHDAMYWYRQDPGQGLRLIYYSQIVNDFQKGDIAEGYSVSREKKESFPLTVTSAQKNPTAFYLCASSPYRGYSNQPQHFGDGTRLSIL.

The table lists this clonotype with many counts. The rearrangement uses TRBV12-3 or TRBV12-4 and TRBJ1-6; possibly TRBD1 for D (5 bases). Trimming shortened V by 5 bases and J by 7 bases, and 12 bases separated the two germline ends. This CDR3 has 14 residues. The CDR3 region has the DNA TGTGCCAGCAGTCTCGGGACGTCGAATTCACCCCTCCACTTT. Translation: CASSLGTSNSPLHF.

This clonotype was seen more than once but under ten times. The V gene is TRBV24-1, the J gene TRBJ2-3, with D unclear. Trimming cost V 3 bases and J 3 bases, with 6 bases left between them. Germline V lookup: CDR1 KGHDR, CDR2 SFDVKD. This CDR3 has 13 amino acids. For the CDR3, the DNA is TGTGCCACCAGTGATCTGGAAACAGATACGCAGTATTTT. It specifies CATSDLETDTQYF.

The chain employs TRBV10-3 and TRBJ1-6, with D perhaps matching TRBD1 (6 bases). The CDR3 consists of 14 residues. V lost 9 bases and J 9 bases, leaving 18 bases between the germline ends. CDR1 ENHRY and CDR2 SYGVKD come from the germline V gene. CDR3 nucleotides: TGTGCCATAGGCCAGGGGCGGGCCATTTCACCCCTCCACTTT. Its translation: CAIGQGRAISPLHF.

The gene calls are TRBV7-2 and TRBJ2-3, with 7 nucleotides matching TRBD2. CDR1 is SGHTA, CDR2 FQGNSA, per germline. The trim removed 10 bases at V and 2 bases at J, leaving 9 bases unmatched. The CDR3 runs 14 residues. CDR3 sequence (DNA): TGTGCCACCCTCCGGGGAGGGACCACAGATACGCAGTATTTT. Amino acid sequence: CATLRGGTTDTQYF.

This clonotype was found a few times. The V and J genes are TRBV4-1 and TRBJ2-2; D not certain. The CDR3 consists of 14 residues. Germline CDR1 reads MGHRA; CDR2 reads YSYEKL. Trimming took 0 bases from V and 6 from J, leaving 8 bases between them. This CDR3 reads CASSQDDLAGELFF. The CDR3 region has the DNA TGCGCCAGCAGCCAAGATGATCTCGCCGGGGAGCTGTTTTTT.

As concerns this clonotype: The junction differs from germline at one of its ends, possibly a read error. The chain employs TRBV4-1 and TRBJ1-5; possible D gene TRBD1, 5 bases. Germline V lookup: CDR1 MGHRA, CDR2 YSYEKL. The CDR3 length is 15 residues. CDR3 region: CASSQDPGPNQPQHF. The CDR3 DNA reads as TGCGCCAGCAGTCAAGATCCGGGACCCAATCAGCCCCAGCATTTT.

V gene TRBV19 combines with J gene TRBJ2-7, with D possibly matching TRBD1 (6 bases). CDR1 is LNHDA and CDR2 is SQIVND in the germline V gene (reference sequence). V lost 3 bases to trimming and J lost 5 bases, with 11 bases between them. This CDR3 contains 13 residues. The CDR3 protein is CASSIFGGHEQYF. As DNA, the CDR3 is TGTGCCAGTAGTATCTTTGGGGGCCACGAGCAGTACTTC. Filled out from reference TRBV19 and TRBJ2-7, the complete variable domain reads DGGITQSPKYLFRKEGQNVTLSCEQNLNHDAMYWYRQDPGQGLRLIYYSQIVNDFQKGDIAEGYSVSREKKESFPLTVTSAQKNPTAFYLCASSIFGGHEQYFGPGTRLTVT.

This clonotype was seen at least ten times. This chain connects TRBV11-2 to TRBJ1-2; 7 nucleotides match TRBD1. CDR3 size: 14 residues. Germline assignment: CDR1 SGHAT and CDR2 FQNNGV. V shed 5 bases and J 4 bases; nucleotides not matched to a gene: 7. The CDR3 region is CASSPTGAGYGYTF. The CDR3 nucleotides read TGTGCCAGCAGCCCTACAGGGGCAGGCTATGGCTACACCTTC.

The chain recombines TRBV19 with TRBJ1-2; 8 nucleotides line up with TRBD1. The V gene end was trimmed by 8 bases and the J gene end by 3 bases; junction bases not matched to a gene: 5. The CDR3 spans 13 residues. Per the germline V gene, CDR1 is LNHDA and CDR2 is SQIVND (reference sequence). The CDR3 nucleotides are TGTGCCAGTTCAGGGGGCGCGCACTATGGCTACACCTTC. It yields the protein CASSGGAHYGYTF.

This clonotype came up a few times. V is TRBV25-1 and J is TRBJ1-3; tentatively, D is TRBD1 (5 bases). Germline CDR1 reads MGHDK; CDR2 reads SYGVNS. This CDR3 is built from 16 residues. V lost 6 bases and J lost 0, with 15 bases in between. The CDR3 sequence: CASRDSTAISGNTIYF. CDR3 bases: TGTGCCAGCAGGGATTCGACAGCTATCTCTGGAAACACCATATATTTT.

The rearrangement links TRBV7-8 to TRBJ1-4; D remains unclear. V lost 5 bases and J 5 bases, leaving 12 bases between the germline ends. Germline CDR1 SGHVS, CDR2 FQNEAQ. The CDR3 has 14 amino acids. The DNA for the CDR3 is TGTGCCAGCAGCCAAAGGACCTTCAATGAAAAACTGTTTTTT. Its translation: CASSQRTFNEKLFF.

This clonotype was found many times. This chain joins TRBV5-5 and TRBJ1-2; no reliable D call. CDR3 size: 12 residues. Germline V gene sequence: CDR1 SGHKS, CDR2 YYEKEE (reference sequence). With 4 bases removed from V and 8 bases from J, the gap between germline ends came to 12 bases. CDR3 coding DNA: TGTGCCAGCAGCCCGAGCGATTGGGGCTACACCTTC. This sequence encodes CASSPSDWGYTF.